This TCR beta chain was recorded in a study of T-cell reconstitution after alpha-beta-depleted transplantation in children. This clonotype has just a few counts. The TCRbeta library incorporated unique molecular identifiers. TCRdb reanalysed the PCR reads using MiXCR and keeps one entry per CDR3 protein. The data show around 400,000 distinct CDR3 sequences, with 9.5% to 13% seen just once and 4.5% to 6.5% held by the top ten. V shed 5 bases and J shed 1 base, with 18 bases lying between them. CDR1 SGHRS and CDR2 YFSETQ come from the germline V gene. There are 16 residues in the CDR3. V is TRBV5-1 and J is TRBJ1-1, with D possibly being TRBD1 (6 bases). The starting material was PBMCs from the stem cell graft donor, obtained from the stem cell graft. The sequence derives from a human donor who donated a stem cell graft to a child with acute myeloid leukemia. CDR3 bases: TGCGCCAGCAGGGTCGGGACACTCGGAGGGAACACTGAAGCTTTCTTT. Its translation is CASRVGTLGGNTEAFF. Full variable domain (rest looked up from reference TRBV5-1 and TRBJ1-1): KAGVTQTPRYLIKTRGQQVTLSCSPISGHRSVSWYQQTPGQGLQFLFEYFSETQRNKGNFPGRFSGRQFSNSRSEMNVSTLELGDSALYLCASRVGTLGGNTEAFFGQGTRLTVV.